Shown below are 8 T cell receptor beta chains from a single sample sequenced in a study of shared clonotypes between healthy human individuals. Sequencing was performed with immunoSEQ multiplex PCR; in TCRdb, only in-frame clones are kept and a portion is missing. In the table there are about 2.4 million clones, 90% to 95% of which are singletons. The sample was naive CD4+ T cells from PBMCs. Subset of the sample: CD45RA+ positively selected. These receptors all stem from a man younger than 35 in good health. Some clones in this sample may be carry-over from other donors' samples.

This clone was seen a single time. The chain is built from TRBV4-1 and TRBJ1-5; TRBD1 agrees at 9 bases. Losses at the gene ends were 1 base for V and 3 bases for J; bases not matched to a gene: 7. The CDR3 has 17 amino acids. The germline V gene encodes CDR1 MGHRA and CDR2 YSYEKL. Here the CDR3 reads CASSQGTRTGANQPQHF. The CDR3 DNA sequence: TGCGCCAGCAGCCAAGGGACCCGGACAGGGGCCAATCAGCCCCAGCATTTT.

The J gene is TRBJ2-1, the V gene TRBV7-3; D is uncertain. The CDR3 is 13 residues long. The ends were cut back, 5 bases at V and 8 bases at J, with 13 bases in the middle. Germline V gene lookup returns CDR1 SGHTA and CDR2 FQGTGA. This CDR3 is CASSTRPDDEQFF. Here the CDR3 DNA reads TGTGCCAGCAGCACCCGACCCGACGATGAGCAGTTCTTC.

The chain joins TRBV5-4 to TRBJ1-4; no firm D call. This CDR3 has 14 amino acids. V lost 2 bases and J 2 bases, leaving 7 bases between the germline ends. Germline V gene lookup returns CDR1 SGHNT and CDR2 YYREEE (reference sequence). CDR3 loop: CASSFSNTNEKLFF. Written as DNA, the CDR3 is TGTGCCAGCAGCTTCAGCAACACTAATGAAAAACTGTTTTTT.

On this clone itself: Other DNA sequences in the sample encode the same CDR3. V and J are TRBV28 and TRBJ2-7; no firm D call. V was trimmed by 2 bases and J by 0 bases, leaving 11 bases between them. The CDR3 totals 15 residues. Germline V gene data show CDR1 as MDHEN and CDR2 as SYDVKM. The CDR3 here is CASSLGGSRSYEQYF. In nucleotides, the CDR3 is TGTGCCAGCAGTTTAGGTGGTTCCCGCTCCTACGAGCAGTACTTC.

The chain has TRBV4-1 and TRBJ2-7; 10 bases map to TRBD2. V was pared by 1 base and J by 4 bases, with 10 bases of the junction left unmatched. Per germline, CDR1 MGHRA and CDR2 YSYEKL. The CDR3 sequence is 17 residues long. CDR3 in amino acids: CASSQVTSGAWGYEQYF. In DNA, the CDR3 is TGCGCCAGCAGCCAAGTTACTAGCGGGGCGTGGGGTTACGAGCAGTACTTC.

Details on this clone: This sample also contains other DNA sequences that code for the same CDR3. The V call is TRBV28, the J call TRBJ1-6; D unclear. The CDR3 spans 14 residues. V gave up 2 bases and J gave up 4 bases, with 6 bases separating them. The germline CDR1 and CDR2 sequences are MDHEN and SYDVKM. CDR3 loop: CASSLRLYNSPLHF. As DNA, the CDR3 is TGTGCCAGCAGTTTACGTCTGTATAATTCACCCCTCCACTTT.

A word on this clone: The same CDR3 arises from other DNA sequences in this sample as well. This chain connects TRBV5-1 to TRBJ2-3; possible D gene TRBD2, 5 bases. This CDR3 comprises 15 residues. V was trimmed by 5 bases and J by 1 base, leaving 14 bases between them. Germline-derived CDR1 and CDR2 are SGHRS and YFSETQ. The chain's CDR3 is CASSRSGGGTDTQYF. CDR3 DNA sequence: TGCGCCAGCAGTAGGAGCGGTGGGGGCACAGATACGCAGTATTTT. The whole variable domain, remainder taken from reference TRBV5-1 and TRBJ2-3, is KAGVTQTPRYLIKTRGQQVTLSCSPISGHRSVSWYQQTPGQGLQFLFEYFSETQRNKGNFPGRFSGRQFSNSRSEMNVSTLELGDSALYLCASSRSGGGTDTQYFGPGTRLTVL.

In DNA, the CDR3 is TGTGCCAGCAGCTTATCGATTAATGAAAAACTGTTTTTT. Its translation is CASSLSINEKLFF. The chain is built from TRBV11-2 and TRBJ1-4; D remains ambiguous. Trimming removed 2 bases at V and 4 bases at J, with 5 bases between. CDR1 is SGHAT, CDR2 FQNNGV, per germline. This CDR3 is built from 13 residues.